The present T cell receptor (beta chain) was sequenced within a study of shared clonotypes between healthy human individuals. General study findings and limits: The study found lower generation probabilities in non-shared clonotypes than in those shared by all four donors.

In the study's own analysis: Filtering of immunoSEQ junctional sequences could not match full-length read filtering. Libraries were prepared by immunoSEQ multiplex PCR; TCRdb keeps only in-frame clonotypes and omits some of them. The V and J calls and the clone size are those of that table, but D and trimming were determined from the DNA. The table has about 2.3 million clones, 85% to 95% seen once. This clone has a single count. Its matching antigen is unknown. CDR1 SEHNR and CDR2 FQNEAQ come from the germline V gene (reference sequence). Trimming left V 5 bases short and J 2 bases short, with 16 bases between. This CDR3 spans 15 amino acids.

The rearrangement joins TRBV7-9 to TRBJ2-7; tentative D call: TRBD1 (6 bases). The sample was naive CD4+ T cells from PBMCs. Described subset: CD45RA+ positively selected. The clonotype originates from a man aged 18-30 years in good health. Some clones in this sample may be carry-over from other donors' samples. CDR3 DNA sequence: TGTGCCAGCAGCCCCTCGAGCAGGGGACCCTACGAGCAGTACTTC. It codes for CASSPSSRGPYEQYF.